Listed below are T cell receptor beta chains from one sample, sequenced in a study of cytomegalovirus exposure and HLA in healthy donors. Data came from immunoSEQ multiplex PCR; TCRdb stores just in-frame clones and leaves some out. Of around 180,000 clones listed, around 81% are singletons. The source material was PBMCs. All receptors come from a man aged 18 to 30 in good health and CMV-seronegative. The CDR3 runs from the conserved cysteine through the conserved F or W. The D gene is left open where the match is weak. Only some rows state a clone size, as once, few, many or a class for expanded clones.

CDR3aa,CDR3nt,d_gene,abundance,len,v_gene,j_gene
CASSAEGARNSPLHF,TGTGCCAGTAGTGCAGAGGGGGCCAGAAATTCACCCCTCCACTTT,TRBD1,.,15,TRBV19,TRBJ1-6
CSTGGNTEAFF,TGCAGTACCGGGGGGAACACTGAAGCTTTCTTT,.,once,11,TRBV20-1,TRBJ1-1
CASSIASGTGGIYEQYF,TGTGCCAGTAGTATAGCCTCCGGGACAGGGGGAATCTACGAGCAGTACTTC,TRBD1,.,17,TRBV19,TRBJ2-7
CAWSLGAINQPQHF,TGTGCCTGGAGTTTAGGGGCGATCAATCAGCCCCAGCATTTT,.,few,14,TRBV30,TRBJ1-5
CASSNTANTEAFF,TGTGCCAGCAGCAACACAGCTAACACTGAAGCTTTCTTC,.,.,13,TRBV7-2,TRBJ1-1
CASSLSGDYGYTF,TGTGCCAGCAGCTTGTCAGGGGACTATGGCTACACCTTC,.,.,13,TRBV5-4,TRBJ1-2
CASRNRDRSYEQYF,TGTGCCAGCAGAAACCGGGACAGATCCTACGAGCAGTACTTC,TRBD1,.,14,TRBV6-6,TRBJ2-7
CASRGGTGYGYTF,TGTGCCAGTAGGGGGGGGACAGGCTATGGCTACACCTTC,TRBD1,.,13,TRBV19,TRBJ1-2
CASSFGGEQYF,TGTGCCAGCAGCTTCGGGGGAGAGCAGTACTTC,.,.,11,TRBV7-9,TRBJ2-7
CASSLAGGGNTEAFF,TGTGCCAGCAGCTTGGCCGGGGGGGGGAACACTGAAGCTTTCTTT,.,.,15,TRBV5-4,TRBJ1-1
CASSYGAIATNEKLFF,TGTGCCAGCAGTTACGGTGCGATTGCAACTAATGAAAAACTGTTTTTT,.,once,16,TRBV6-5,TRBJ1-4
CSVEGDLALRYF,TGCAGCGTTGAAGGTGACCTAGCACTCCGCTATTTT,.,.,12,TRBV29-1,TRBJ2-3
CASSLTTGSYEQYF,TGCGCCAGCAGCTTGACGACAGGGAGCTACGAGCAGTACTTC,TRBD1,.,14,TRBV5-1,TRBJ2-7
CASSSGIGTYEQYF,TGTGCCAGCAGTTCAGGGATAGGGACCTACGAGCAGTACTTC,.,.,14,TRBV28,TRBJ2-7
CASSQGPLRGTEAFF,TGCGCCAGCAGCCAAGGCCCCTTACGGGGCACTGAAGCTTTCTTT,.,.,15,TRBV4-3,TRBJ1-1
CASSLRQGLGIQYF,TGTGCCAGCAGTTTGCGTCAGGGGCTGGGCATTCAGTACTTC,.,.,14,TRBV27,TRBJ2-4
CASSLAGERSGNEQFF,TGTGCCAGCAGCTTAGCGGGAGAAAGGTCGGGAAATGAGCAGTTCTTC,.,.,16,TRBV7-2,TRBJ2-1
CASSEGGEAEAFF,TGTGCCAGCAGCGAGGGAGGGGAAGCTGAAGCTTTCTTT,.,few,13,TRBV9,TRBJ1-1
CASSEAAVGGADTQYF,TGTGCCAGCAGTGAAGCGGCGGTCGGCGGAGCAGATACGCAGTATTTT,.,.,16,TRBV6-4,TRBJ2-3
CASSEARGETQYF,TGTGCCAGCAGTGAAGCCAGGGGTGAGACCCAGTACTTC,.,once,13,TRBV6-4,TRBJ2-5
CASSKRAQETQYF,TGTGCTAGCAGCAAGAGGGCCCAAGAGACCCAGTACTTC,.,.,13,TRBV7-7,TRBJ2-5
CASSNRDRAVGELFF,TGTGCCAGCAGCAACCGGGACAGGGCGGTCGGGGAGCTGTTTTTT,TRBD1,.,15,TRBV27,TRBJ2-2
CASRPAPQGAGYGYTF,TGTGCCAGCAGGCCAGCCCCGCAGGGGGCAGGGTATGGCTACACCTTC,TRBD1,.,16,TRBV5-4,TRBJ1-2
CASSEYYQGSTDTQYF,TGTGCCAGCAGTGAATATTACCAGGGCAGCACAGATACGCAGTATTTT,.,.,16,TRBV25-1,TRBJ2-3
CASRDTGNEKLFF,TGTGCCAGCAGGGACACTGGTAATGAAAAACTGTTTTTT,.,.,13,TRBV2,TRBJ1-4
CASSQVGTNLYEQYF,TGTGCCAGCAGCCAAGTCGGGACTAACCTTTACGAGCAGTACTTC,TRBD2,.,15,TRBV14,TRBJ2-7
CASSLASGLAYEQYF,TGTGCCAGCAGCTTAGCTAGCGGGTTAGCCTACGAGCAGTACTTC,TRBD2,.,15,TRBV7-2,TRBJ2-7
CASSSPTGTSGIAYNEQFF,TGTGCCAGCAGTTCGCCTACCGGGACTAGCGGGATAGCCTACAATGAGCAGTTCTTC,TRBD2,.,19,TRBV28,TRBJ2-1
CASSSEGQGNQPQHF,TGTGCCAGCAGCTCCGAAGGACAGGGGAATCAGCCCCAGCATTTT,TRBD1,.,15,TRBV11-2,TRBJ1-5
CASSINPVGTAVNEQFF,TGTGCCAGTAGTATAAATCCCGTCGGGACAGCGGTCAATGAGCAGTTCTTC,TRBD1,once,17,TRBV19,TRBJ2-1
CASLGQLYYEQYF,TGTGCCAGCCTGGGACAGCTTTACTACGAGCAGTACTTC,TRBD1,.,13,TRBV6-1,TRBJ2-7
CASSPLPGTRPYEQYF,TGTGCCAGCAGCCCGCTCCCCGGGACTAGGCCTTACGAGCAGTACTTC,TRBD2,.,16,TRBV5-5,TRBJ2-7
CASSHLIYAAAGDEQFF,TGCGCCAGCAGCCACCTTATTTATGCGGCCGCGGGGGATGAGCAGTTCTTC,TRBD2,.,17,TRBV4-3,TRBJ2-1
CASSLGRAHEQYF,TGTGCCAGCAGCTTAGGCAGGGCTCACGAGCAGTACTTC,.,.,13,TRBV7-2,TRBJ2-7
CASRPSGAFYNEQFF,TGTGCCAGCAGACCTAGCGGGGCCTTCTACAATGAGCAGTTCTTC,TRBD2,.,15,TRBV7-8,TRBJ2-1
CASSFGETQYF,TGTGCCAGCAGCTTCGGGGAGACCCAGTACTTC,.,.,11,TRBV7-6,TRBJ2-5
CASSLWTQGYEQYF,TGCGCCAGCAGCTTGTGGACACAGGGCTACGAGCAGTACTTC,.,.,14,TRBV5-1,TRBJ2-7
CASSRTTGEAYGYTF,TGCGCCAGCAGCAGAACGACAGGGGAGGCCTATGGCTACACCTTC,TRBD1,.,15,TRBV4-1,TRBJ1-2
CASELGQRYGYTF,TGTGCCAGTGAACTGGGACAGAGGTATGGCTACACCTTC,TRBD1,.,13,TRBV6-1,TRBJ1-2
CASSLAGQGGYTF,TGTGCCAGCAGCTTGGCGGGACAGGGTGGCTACACCTTC,TRBD1,.,13,TRBV5-6,TRBJ1-2
CASSVGADNSPLHF,TGTGCCAGCAGTGTAGGAGCGGATAATTCACCCCTCCACTTT,.,.,14,TRBV27,TRBJ1-6
CASSETGGGAYEQYF,TGTGCCAGCAGTGAAACCGGCGGGGGGGCCTACGAGCAGTACTTC,TRBD2,.,15,TRBV6-1,TRBJ2-7
CASSLGGTNVGEQFF,TGTGCCAGCAGCTTGGGAGGGACTAATGTCGGAGAGCAGTTCTTC,TRBD2,.,15,TRBV5-4,TRBJ2-1
CSAVQENEQFF,TGCAGTGCCGTCCAAGAGAATGAGCAGTTCTTC,.,.,11,TRBV20-1,TRBJ2-1
CASSLTSFEQYF,TGTGCCAGCAGTTTAACCAGTTTCGAGCAGTACTTC,.,.,12,TRBV28,TRBJ2-7
CAITGENNEQFF,TGCGCCATCACAGGGGAGAACAATGAGCAGTTCTTC,TRBD1,.,12,TRBV5-1,TRBJ2-1
CASSQMGQGGWLNEQFF,TGTGCCAGCAGCCAAATGGGACAGGGCGGTTGGCTGAATGAGCAGTTCTTC,TRBD1,.,17,TRBV7-6,TRBJ2-1